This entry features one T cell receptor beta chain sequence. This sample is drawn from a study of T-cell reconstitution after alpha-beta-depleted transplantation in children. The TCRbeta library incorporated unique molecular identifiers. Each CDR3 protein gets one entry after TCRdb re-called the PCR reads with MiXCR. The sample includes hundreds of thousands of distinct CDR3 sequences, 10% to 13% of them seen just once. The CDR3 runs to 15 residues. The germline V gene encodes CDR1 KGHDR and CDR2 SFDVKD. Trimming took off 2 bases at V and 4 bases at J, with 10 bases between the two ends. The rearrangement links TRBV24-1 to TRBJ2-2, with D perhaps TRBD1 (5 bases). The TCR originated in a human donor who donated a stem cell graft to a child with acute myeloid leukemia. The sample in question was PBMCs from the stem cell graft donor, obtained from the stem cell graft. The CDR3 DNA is TGTGCCACCAGTGATTCGATGGGGCTCACCGGGGAGCTGTTTTTT. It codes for CATSDSMGLTGELFF.